This T cell receptor beta chain emerged from a study of OX40 agonist ivuxolimab in advanced cancers. This clone was seen once. Germline CDR1 is SQVTM and CDR2 is ANQGSEA. The CDR3 consists of 18 residues. V lost 1 base and J 1 base, leaving 20 bases between the germline ends. Assay: immunoSEQ multiplex PCR; the TCRdb copy retains only in-frame clones and omits some. The sample has about 36,000 clones; more than 80% are singletons. The sequencing used CD4+ or CD8+ T cells sorted from blood, collected in a trial of the OX40 agonist ivuxolimab. This TCR derives from an adult with an advanced solid tumor such as melanoma, head and neck, liver or kidney cancer. The chain links TRBV29-1 to TRBJ1-5, with unresolved D. In DNA, the CDR3 is TGCAGCGTTGAAGTGGGCAGGAAAACAGCATTGAGCAATCAGCCCCAGCATTTT. This codes for CSVEVGRKTALSNQPQHF.